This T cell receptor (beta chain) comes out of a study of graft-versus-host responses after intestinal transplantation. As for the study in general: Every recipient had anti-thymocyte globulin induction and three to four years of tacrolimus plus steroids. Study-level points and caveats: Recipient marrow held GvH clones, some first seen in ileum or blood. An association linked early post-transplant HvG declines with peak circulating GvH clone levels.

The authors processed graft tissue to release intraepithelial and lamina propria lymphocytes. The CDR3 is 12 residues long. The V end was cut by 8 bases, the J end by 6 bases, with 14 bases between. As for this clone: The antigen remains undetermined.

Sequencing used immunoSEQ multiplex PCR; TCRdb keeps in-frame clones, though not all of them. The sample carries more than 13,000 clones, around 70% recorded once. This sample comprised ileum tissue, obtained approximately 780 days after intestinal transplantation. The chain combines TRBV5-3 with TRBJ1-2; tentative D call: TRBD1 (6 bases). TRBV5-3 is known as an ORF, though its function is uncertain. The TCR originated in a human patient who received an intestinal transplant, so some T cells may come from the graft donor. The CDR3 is CASSPYRDGYTF. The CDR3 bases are TGTGCCAGCAGCCCGTACAGGGATGGCTACACCTTC.